The clone carrying this T cell receptor beta chain was observed a few times. The data derive from a study of response to subunit inactivated influenza vaccine. In TCRdb, the RT-PCR reads were re-called with MiXCR into one record per CDR3 protein. The top ten hold less than 30% of the sample, which has approximately 170,000 distinct CDR3 sequences, about 12% seen once. Looked up from germline, CDR1 is SNHLY and CDR2 is FYNNEI. V dropped 1 base and J dropped 8; count of bases not matched to a gene: 6. This CDR3 comprises 14 residues. These same data were also listed under a study on T cells expressing NK-cell markers. That paper states: Scientists made TCR beta cDNA using 5'RACE template switching with UMIs. It was sorted CD3+CD56+NKG2C+, CD3+CD56+NKG2C- and CD3+CD56-NKG2C+ T cells that supplied the TCR beta repertoires. Seven HCMV-seropositive donors and one seronegative donor made up the eight sequenced donors. Sorting was limited to alpha-beta TCR-expressing T cells with an anti-gamma-delta TCR antibody in several experiments. These clonotypes additionally ranked first within the CD3+CD56-NKG2C+ fraction of several donors.

The sample was CD8+ T cells sorted from PBMCs, taken 12 days after vaccination. This rearrangement joins TRBV2 to TRBJ2-7; 9 bases line up with TRBD1. This receptor was taken from a man aged 50-60 years who received an inactivated influenza vaccine. Written as DNA, the CDR3 is TGTGCCAGCAGTGAAGACTACAGGGGGCTCAAGCAGTACTTC. Protein: CASSEDYRGLKQYF.